The 8 T cell receptor beta chains given below trace back to one sample, sequenced in a study of cytomegalovirus exposure and HLA in healthy donors. Researchers ran the PCR with 60 Vbeta and 13 Jbeta primers. Libraries were prepared by immunoSEQ multiplex PCR; TCRdb keeps only in-frame clonotypes and omits some of them. The sample lists 95,000 to 100,000 clones, 70% to 80% seen once, with about 8.3% in the top ten. Source material: PBMCs. The receptor set was obtained from a female donor in good health and CMV-seronegative.

The chain links TRBV18 to TRBJ2-2, with 8 positions matching TRBD1. Trimming at V came to 2 bases and at J to 3 bases, leaving 2 bases not matched to a gene. CDR3 length: 15 residues. The germline CDR1 and CDR2 sequences are KGHSH and LQKENI. DNA of the CDR3: TGTGCCAGCTCACCAGGACAGGGCCACACCGGGGAGCTGTTTTTT. Encoded protein: CASSPGQGHTGELFF.

This clone has just a few counts. J is TRBJ1-5 and V is TRBV6-1; 8 nucleotides match TRBD1. The germline V gene has CDR1 MNHNS and CDR2 SASEGT. Losses at the gene ends were 7 bases for V and 3 bases for J; bases not matched to a gene: 8. The CDR3 totals 15 residues. This chain's CDR3 is CASTTGGPPNQPQHF. CDR3 DNA: TGTGCCAGCACTACAGGGGGTCCCCCCAATCAGCCCCAGCATTTT.

V is TRBV15 and J is TRBJ1-2; maybe TRBD1 (5 bases). The CDR3 is 13 residues long. Deletions cut 3 bases from V and 12 bases from J, with 17 bases between. Looked up from germline, CDR1 is LNHNV and CDR2 is YYDKDF (reference sequence). The CDR3 spells CATSSGGLQGNTF. The DNA for the CDR3 is TGTGCCACCAGCAGCGGGGGGTTACAAGGGAACACCTTC.

V and J are TRBV5-6 and TRBJ1-1; TRBD1 agrees at 10 bases. Germline V gives CDR1 SGHDT, CDR2 YYEEEE. The trim removed 3 bases at V and 6 bases at J, leaving 5 bases unmatched. This CDR3 region has 14 residues. The DNA of the CDR3 is TGTGCCAGCAGCTCGTGGACAGGGGGTGCTGAAGCTTTCTTT. Residues: CASSSWTGGAEAFF.

The chain links TRBV27 to TRBJ2-3, with 7 bases that match TRBD2. The CDR3 runs 17 residues. Germline V gene lookup returns CDR1 MNHEY and CDR2 SMNVEV (reference sequence). V was clipped by 5 bases and J by 0 bases; unmatched bases: 11. The CDR3 loop is CASSPLAERASTDTQYF. Written as DNA, the CDR3 is TGTGCCAGCAGTCCTCTAGCGGAGAGAGCTAGCACAGATACGCAGTATTTT.

This clone came up a few times. The DNA of the CDR3 is TGTGCCAGCAGCCGGGCGGGAGCCCCAGACAATGAGCAGTTCTTC. Encoded protein: CASSRAGAPDNEQFF. The chain carries TRBV4-2 and TRBJ2-1; 7 bases align to TRBD2. Trimming took 4 bases from V and 5 from J; bases not matched to a gene: 8. Germline CDR1 reads LGHNA; CDR2 reads YNFKEQ. The CDR3 runs to 15 residues.

The gene calls are TRBV7-3 and TRBJ2-3, with 9 bases matching TRBD2. Germline trimming cut 5 bases from V and 3 bases from J; bases unmatched to any gene: 6. This CDR3 is built from 15 residues. The V gene's germline CDR1 is SGHTA and CDR2 FQGTGA. CDR3 in amino acids: CASSLAGGETDTQYF. The CDR3, as DNA: TGTGCCAGCAGCCTCGCGGGAGGGGAAACAGATACGCAGTATTTT.

This chain uses TRBV18 with TRBJ2-7; tentatively, D is TRBD1 (5 bases). Per germline, CDR1 KGHSH and CDR2 LQKENI. The CDR3 runs to 13 residues. V was cut by 5 bases and J by 0 bases, with 8 bases left in between. CDR3 region: CASSTTDSYEQYF. DNA for the CDR3: TGTGCCAGCTCAACGACAGACTCCTACGAGCAGTACTTC. Filled out from reference TRBV18 and TRBJ2-7, the complete variable domain reads NAGVMQNPRHLVRRRGQEARLRCSPMKGHSHVYWYRQLPEEGLKFMVYLQKENIIDESGMPKERFSAEFPKEGPSILRIQQVVRGDSAAYFCASSTTDSYEQYFGPGTRLTVT.